This TCR beta chain was identified during a study of T cell repertoires in cytomegalovirus infection. Study at large: Newly reported HLA-C-restricted and thoroughly characterized HLA-B-restricted CMV epitopes were employed.

The CDR3 has 15 residues. CDR1 SGHRS and CDR2 YFSETQ come from the germline V gene. The V end lost 0 bases, the J end lost 4 bases, and 12 bases lay between the germline ends. Whole-study results and caveats: Cumulative public TCR beta family frequency identified carriers of CMV plus the relevant HLA.

TCRdb reprocessed the reads via MiXCR and lists one record per CDR3 protein. The sample carries hundreds of thousands of distinct CDR3 sequences, 30% to 40% recorded once. In the case of this clonotype: Antigen: not known.

This clonotype was obtained from a human donor in good health (CMV status not recorded). Some clones in this sample may be carry-over from other donors' samples. The chain has TRBV5-1 and TRBJ2-3; tentative D call: TRBD2 (6 bases). This specimen consisted of cultured PBMCs, obtained from culture after CMV antigen stimulation. DNA of the CDR3: TGCGCCAGCAGCTTGGCGGGAGTAATCGCAGATACGCAGTATTTT. Its translation: CASSLAGVIADTQYF.